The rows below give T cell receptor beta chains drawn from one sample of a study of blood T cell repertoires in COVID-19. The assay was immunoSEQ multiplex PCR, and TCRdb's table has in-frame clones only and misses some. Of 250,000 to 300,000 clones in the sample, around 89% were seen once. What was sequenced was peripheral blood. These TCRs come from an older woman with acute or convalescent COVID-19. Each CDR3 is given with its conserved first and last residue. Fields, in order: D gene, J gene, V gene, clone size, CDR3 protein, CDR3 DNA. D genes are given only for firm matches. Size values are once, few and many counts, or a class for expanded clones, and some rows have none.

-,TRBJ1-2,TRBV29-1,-,CSVPQVTSSYGYTF,TGCAGCGTTCCACAGGTGACCTCGTCCTATGGCTACACCTTC
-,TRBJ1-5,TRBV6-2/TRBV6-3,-,CASSYEGGRQPQHF,TGTGCCAGCAGTTACGAGGGAGGTAGGCAGCCCCAGCATTTT
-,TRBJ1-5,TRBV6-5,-,CASSYSGAGSNQPQHF,TGTGCCAGCAGTTACTCTGGAGCTGGGAGCAATCAGCCCCAGCATTTT
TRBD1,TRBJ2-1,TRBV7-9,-,CASSLKGTGSNEQFF,TGTGCCAGCAGCTTAAAAGGGACAGGGTCGAATGAGCAGTTCTTC
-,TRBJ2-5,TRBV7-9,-,CASSLTDSYQETQYF,TGTGCCAGCAGCTTAACCGACTCTTACCAAGAGACCCAGTACTTC
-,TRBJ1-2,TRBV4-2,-,CVSSQEGRGSYGYTF,TGTGTCAGCAGCCAAGAGGGCAGGGGAAGCTATGGCTACACCTTC
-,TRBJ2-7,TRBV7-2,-,CASSGGTSVDEQYF,TGTGCCAGCAGCGGGGGGACCTCGGTCGACGAGCAGTACTTC
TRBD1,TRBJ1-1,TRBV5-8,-,CASSLVDRGNTEAFF,TGTGCCAGCAGCTTGGTAGACAGGGGCAACACTGAAGCTTTCTTT
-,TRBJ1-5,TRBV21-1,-,CASRTAGGDQPQHF,TGTGCCAGCAGAACGGCAGGGGGCGATCAGCCCCAGCATTTT
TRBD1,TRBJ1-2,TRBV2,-,CASRTGTGGYGYTF,TGTGCCAGCAGGACCGGGACAGGGGGCTATGGCTACACCTTC
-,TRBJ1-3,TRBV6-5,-,CASGRVSAPGNTIYF,TGTGCCAGCGGCCGGGTCTCAGCGCCTGGAAACACCATATATTTT
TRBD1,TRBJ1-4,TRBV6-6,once,CASSYARGQTNEKLFF,TGTGCCAGCAGTTACGCAAGGGGGCAAACTAATGAAAAACTGTTTTTT
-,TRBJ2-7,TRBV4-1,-,CASSQPLSGQYF,TGCGCCAGCAGCCAGCCTCTATCGGGGCAGTACTTC
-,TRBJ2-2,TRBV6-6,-,CASSGRGELFF,TGTGCCAGCAGTGGCCGCGGGGAGCTGTTTTTT
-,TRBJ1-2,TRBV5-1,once,CASRGGNYGYTF,TGCGCCAGCAGGGGAGGGAACTATGGCTACACCTTC
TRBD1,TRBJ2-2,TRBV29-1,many,CSVRRGTGATGELFF,TGCAGCGTTAGACGAGGGACAGGGGCGACCGGGGAGCTGTTTTTT
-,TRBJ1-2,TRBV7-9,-,CASSLEAQNYGYTF,TGTGCCAGCAGCTTAGAGGCACAGAACTATGGCTACACCTTC
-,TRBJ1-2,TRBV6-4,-,CASSPETGLYGYTF,TGTGCCAGCAGTCCCGAGACAGGCCTCTATGGCTACACCTTC
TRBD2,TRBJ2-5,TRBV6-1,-,CASSEARLAGVETQYF,TGTGCCAGCAGTGAAGCGAGGCTAGCGGGGGTGGAGACCCAGTACTTC
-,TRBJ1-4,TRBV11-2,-,CASSTRDNPPEKLFF,TGTGCCAGCAGCACAAGGGACAATCCCCCTGAAAAACTGTTTTTT
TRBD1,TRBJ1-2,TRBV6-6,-,CASSNHRGLNYGYTF,TGTGCCAGCAGTAACCACAGGGGGCTAAACTATGGCTACACCTTC
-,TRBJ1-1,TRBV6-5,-,CASSYSYDTNTEAFF,TGTGCCAGCAGTTACTCGTATGACACGAACACTGAAGCTTTCTTT
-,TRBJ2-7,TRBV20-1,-,CSARGGYEQYF,TGCAGTGCTAGGGGGGGATACGAGCAGTACTTC
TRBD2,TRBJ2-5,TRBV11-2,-,CASSLAGLAPQETQYF,TGTGCCAGCAGCTTAGCGGGACTAGCGCCCCAAGAGACCCAGTACTTC
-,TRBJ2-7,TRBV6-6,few,CASSYLDIYEQYF,TGTGCCAGCAGTTATCTGGACATCTACGAGCAGTACTTC
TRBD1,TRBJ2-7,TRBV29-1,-,CSVPIPGQGYPHEQYF,TGCAGCGTACCTATTCCGGGACAGGGATATCCCCACGAGCAGTACTTC
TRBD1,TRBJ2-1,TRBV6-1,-,CASSEMPPGTGAYNEQFF,TGTGCCAGCAGTGAAATGCCCCCCGGGACAGGGGCCTACAATGAGCAGTTCTTC
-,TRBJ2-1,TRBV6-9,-,CASTVHEVPPGYNEQFF,TGTGCCAGCACAGTCCATGAGGTGCCCCCTGGCTACAATGAGCAGTTCTTC
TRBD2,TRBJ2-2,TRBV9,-,CASSGGLVDTGELFF,TGTGCCAGCAGCGGGGGACTAGTGGACACCGGGGAGCTGTTTTTT
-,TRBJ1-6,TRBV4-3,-,CASSQDTGSPLHF,TGCGCCAGCAGCCAAGACACAGGCTCACCCCTCCACTTT
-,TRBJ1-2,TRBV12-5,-,CASGLELGSYGYTF,TGTGCTAGTGGTTTGGAGTTGGGGAGCTATGGCTACACCTTC
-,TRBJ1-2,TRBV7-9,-,CASSLGTANYGYTF,TGTGCCAGCAGCTTAGGGACAGCTAACTATGGCTACACCTTC
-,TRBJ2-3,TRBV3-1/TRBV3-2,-,CASSPDYRTDTQYF,TGTGCCAGCAGCCCTGACTACCGCACAGATACGCAGTATTTT
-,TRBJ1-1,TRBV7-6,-,CASSLGSHRAKGGAEAFF,TGTGCCAGCAGCTTAGGATCCCACCGCGCAAAGGGAGGGGCTGAAGCTTTCTTT
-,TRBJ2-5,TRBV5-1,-,CASSSGDEGTQYF,TGCGCCAGCAGCTCAGGGGACGAAGGGACCCAGTACTTC
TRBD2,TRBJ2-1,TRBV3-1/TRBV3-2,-,CASSQRGLAGIGGLVNEQFF,TGTGCCAGCAGCCAAAGAGGACTAGCGGGAATCGGGGGTTTGGTCAATGAGCAGTTCTTC
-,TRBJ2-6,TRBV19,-,CASRYSSTSGANVLTF,TGTGCCAGTCGATACAGTTCCACCTCTGGGGCCAACGTCCTGACTTTC
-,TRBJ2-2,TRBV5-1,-,CASSYGTFHTGELFF,TGCGCCAGCAGCTATGGGACTTTTCACACCGGGGAGCTGTTTTTT
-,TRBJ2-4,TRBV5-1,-,CASSLAQGGNIQYF,TGCGCCAGCAGCTTGGCGCAGGGAGGTAACATTCAGTACTTC
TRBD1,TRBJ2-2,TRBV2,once,CASSLQGATNTGELFF,TGTGCCAGCAGTTTGCAGGGGGCCACGAACACCGGGGAGCTGTTTTTT
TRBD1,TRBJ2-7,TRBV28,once,CASSSYRGAGDEQYF,TGTGCCAGCAGTTCCTACAGGGGCGCGGGTGACGAGCAGTACTTC
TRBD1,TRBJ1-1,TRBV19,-,CASSIRTGITEAFF,TGTGCCAGTAGTATTAGGACAGGGATTACTGAAGCTTTCTTT
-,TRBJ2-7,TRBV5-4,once,CASSRRTVPYEQYF,TGTGCCAGCAGCCGTAGGACAGTTCCCTACGAGCAGTACTTC
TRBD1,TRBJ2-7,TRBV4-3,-,CASSREQGQEDEQYF,TGCGCCAGCAGTCGAGAACAGGGGCAGGAAGACGAGCAGTACTTC
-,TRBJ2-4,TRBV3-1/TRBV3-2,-,CASSQAIGVRRAKNIQYF,TGTGCCAGCAGCCAAGCGATAGGAGTTAGAAGAGCCAAAAACATTCAGTACTTC
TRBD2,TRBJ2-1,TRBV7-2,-,CASSLGGLAGYNEQFF,TGTGCCAGCAGCTTAGGGGGACTAGCGGGTTACAATGAGCAGTTCTTC
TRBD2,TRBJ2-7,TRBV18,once,CASSRNGGEAEQYF,TGTGCCAGCTCACGTAACGGGGGGGAGGCCGAGCAGTACTTC
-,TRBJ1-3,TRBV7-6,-,CASSSGGAGVGNTIYF,TGTGCCAGCAGCTCCGGAGGTGCGGGGGTTGGAAACACCATATATTTT